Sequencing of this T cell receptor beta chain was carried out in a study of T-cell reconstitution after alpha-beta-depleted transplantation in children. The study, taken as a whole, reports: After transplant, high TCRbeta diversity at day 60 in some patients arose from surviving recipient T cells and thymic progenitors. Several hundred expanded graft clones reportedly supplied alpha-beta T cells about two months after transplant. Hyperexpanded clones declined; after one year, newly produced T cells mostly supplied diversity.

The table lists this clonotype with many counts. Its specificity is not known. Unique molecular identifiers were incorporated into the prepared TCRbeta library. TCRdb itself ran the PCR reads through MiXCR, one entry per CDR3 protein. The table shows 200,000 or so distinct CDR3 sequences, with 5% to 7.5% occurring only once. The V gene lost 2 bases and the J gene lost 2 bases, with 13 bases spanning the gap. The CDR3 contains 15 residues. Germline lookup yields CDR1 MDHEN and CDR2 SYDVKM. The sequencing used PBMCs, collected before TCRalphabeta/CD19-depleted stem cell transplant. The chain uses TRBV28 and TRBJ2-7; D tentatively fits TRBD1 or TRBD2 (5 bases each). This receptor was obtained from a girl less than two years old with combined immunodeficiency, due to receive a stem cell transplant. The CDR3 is CASSLAGTFTYEQYF. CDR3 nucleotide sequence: TGTGCCAGCAGTTTAGCCGGGACGTTTACCTACGAGCAGTACTTC.